This T cell receptor beta chain was profiled in a study of T cell responses to AZD1222 COVID-19 vaccine. Study-wide results and limits: Spike-specific TCRs gained breadth and depth after people received two AZD1222 doses. Most donors were white British and more were female, and clonal diversity was possibly underestimated. In the spike-specific TCR repertoire, nearly half reportedly target unmutated variant regions.

A note on this clone: The antigen is undetermined.

Profiled with immunoSEQ multiplex PCR; TCRdb holds only in-frame clones, not every one. The repertoire holds about 170,000 clones, with less than 95% as singletons. CDR1 and CDR2 from the germline V gene are LNHDA and SQIVND (reference sequence). The CDR3 is made up of 13 amino acids. Trimming left V 6 bases short and J 8 bases short, with 16 bases between. The rearrangement uses TRBV19 and TRBJ1-2; D is unclear. This specimen consisted of peripheral blood, obtained on day 0 of AZD1222 vaccination. The TCR sequence derives from an adult in good health. The CDR3 DNA reads as TGTGCCAGTAGCCCCACGATCGGGGTGGGCTACACCTTC. It codes for CASSPTIGVGYTF.